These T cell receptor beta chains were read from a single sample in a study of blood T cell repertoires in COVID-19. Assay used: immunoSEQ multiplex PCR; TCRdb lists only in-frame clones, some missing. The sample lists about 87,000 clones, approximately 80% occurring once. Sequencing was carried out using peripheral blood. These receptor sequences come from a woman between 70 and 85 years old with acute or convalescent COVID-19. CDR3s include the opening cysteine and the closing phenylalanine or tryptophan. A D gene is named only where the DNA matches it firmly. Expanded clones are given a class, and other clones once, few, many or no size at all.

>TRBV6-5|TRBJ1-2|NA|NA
CASSYLQGLAGYGYTF
TGTGCCAGCAGTTACCTGCAGGGGCTAGCTGGCTATGGCTACACCTTC
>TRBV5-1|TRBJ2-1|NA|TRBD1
CASSFRQGTDNEQFF
TGCGCCAGCAGCTTCCGACAGGGGACCGACAATGAGCAGTTCTTC
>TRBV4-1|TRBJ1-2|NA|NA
CASSQDWRFAGDYGYTF
TGCGCCAGCAGCCAAGACTGGAGGTTTGCAGGGGACTATGGCTACACCTTC
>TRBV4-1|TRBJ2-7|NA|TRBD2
CASSLTSDSYEQYF
TGCGCCAGCAGCCTGACTAGCGACTCCTACGAGCAGTACTTC
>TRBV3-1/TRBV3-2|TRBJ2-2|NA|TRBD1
CASSQAGGANTGELFF
TGTGCCAGCAGCCAAGCAGGGGGCGCCAACACCGGGGAGCTGTTTTTT
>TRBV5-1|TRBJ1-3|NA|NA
CASRWSSGNTIYF
TGCGCCAGCAGGTGGAGTTCTGGAAACACCATATATTTT
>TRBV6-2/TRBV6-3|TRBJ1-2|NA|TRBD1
CASSYLAGGYGYTF
TGTGCCAGCAGTTACCTAGCAGGGGGCTATGGCTACACCTTC
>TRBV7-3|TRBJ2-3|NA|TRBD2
CASSVTSGGTTDTQYF
TGTGCCAGCAGCGTCACTAGCGGGGGGACCACAGATACGCAGTATTTT
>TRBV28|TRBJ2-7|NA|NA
CASIGRESSYEQYF
TGTGCCAGCATAGGACGGGAATCCTCCTACGAGCAGTACTTC
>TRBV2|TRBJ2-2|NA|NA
CASKNMGGTGELFF
TGTGCCAGCAAAAACATGGGGGGCACCGGGGAGCTGTTTTTT
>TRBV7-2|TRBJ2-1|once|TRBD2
CASSSRTSGGNEQFF
TGTGCCAGCAGCTCCCGGACTAGCGGGGGGAATGAGCAGTTCTTC
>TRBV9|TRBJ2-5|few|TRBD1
CASSVEQGAGITQYF
TGTGCCAGCAGCGTAGAACAGGGGGCAGGGATCACCCAGTACTTC
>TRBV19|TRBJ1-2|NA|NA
CASSGQGRYGYTF
TGTGCCAGTAGTGGGCAGGGTCGGTATGGCTACACCTTC
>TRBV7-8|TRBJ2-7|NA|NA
CASSPRRQAYEQYF
TGTGCCAGCAGCCCTCGCCGACAGGCCTACGAGCAGTACTTC
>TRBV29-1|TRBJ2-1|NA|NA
CSVDRSSYNEQFF
TGCAGCGTAGACAGGAGCTCCTACAATGAGCAGTTCTTC
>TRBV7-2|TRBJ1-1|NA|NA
CASSSTFTGSTAGTEAFF
TGTGCCAGCAGCTCGACGTTCACCGGGTCAACGGCGGGGACTGAAGCTTTCTTT
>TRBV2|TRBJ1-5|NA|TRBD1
CASKTGGAGNQPQHF
TGTGCCAGCAAAACAGGGGGAGCGGGTAATCAGCCCCAGCATTTT
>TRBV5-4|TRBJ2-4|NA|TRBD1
CASSLTGGDIQYF
TGTGCCAGCAGCTTAACAGGGGGTGACATTCAGTACTTC